This T cell receptor beta chain was profiled in a study of cytomegalovirus exposure and HLA in healthy donors. This PCR relied on a set of 60 Vbeta primers and 13 Jbeta primers. Assay used: immunoSEQ multiplex PCR; TCRdb lists only in-frame clones, some missing. The sample yields 55,000 to 70,000 clones, roughly two thirds seen once. V lost 0 bases, J lost 4 bases, and 10 bases lay in between. This CDR3 spans 15 amino acids. Germline V gives CDR1 MNHEY, CDR2 SMNVEV (reference sequence). Notes on the study in general: Association of a missense DCLRE1C variant with TCR beta V- and J-gene trimming was reported in a later analysis. Indistinguishability led to the exclusion of some V segments, TRBV6-2 and TRBV6-3 included. It was reportedly the case that the classifier diagnosed cytomegalovirus status with high specificity and sensitivity. Presence/absence analyses rested on an assumption that sequencing depth was roughly uniform across donors.

As to this clone: Its antigen is currently unknown.

The chain links TRBV27 to TRBJ1-5; no clear D gene. This clonotype was obtained from a man between 35 and 55 years old in good health and CMV-seropositive. Sequenced: PBMCs. CDR3 in amino acids: CASSLSFLPNQPQHF. CDR3 nucleotide sequence: TGTGCCAGCAGTTTATCGTTTCTCCCGAATCAGCCCCAGCATTTT.